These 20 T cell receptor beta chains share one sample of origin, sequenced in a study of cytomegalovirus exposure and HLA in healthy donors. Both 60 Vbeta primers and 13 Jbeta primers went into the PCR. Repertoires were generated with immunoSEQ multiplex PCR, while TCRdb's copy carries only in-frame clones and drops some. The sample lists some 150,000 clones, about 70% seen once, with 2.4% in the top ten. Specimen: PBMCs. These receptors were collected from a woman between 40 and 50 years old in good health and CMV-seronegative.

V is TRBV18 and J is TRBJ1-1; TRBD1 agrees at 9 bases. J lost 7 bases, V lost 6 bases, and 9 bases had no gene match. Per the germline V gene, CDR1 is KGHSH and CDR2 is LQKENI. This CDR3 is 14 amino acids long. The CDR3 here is CASSRTGVYSEAFF. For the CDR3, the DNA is TGTGCCAGCTCGCGGACAGGGGTTTATAGTGAAGCTTTCTTT.

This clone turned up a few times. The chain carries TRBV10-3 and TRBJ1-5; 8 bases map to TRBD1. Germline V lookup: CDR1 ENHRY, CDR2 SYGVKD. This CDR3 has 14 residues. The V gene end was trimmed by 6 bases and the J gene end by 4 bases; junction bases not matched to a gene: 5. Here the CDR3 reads CAISGTGENQPQHF. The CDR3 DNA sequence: TGTGCCATCAGCGGGACAGGCGAGAATCAGCCCCAGCATTTT.

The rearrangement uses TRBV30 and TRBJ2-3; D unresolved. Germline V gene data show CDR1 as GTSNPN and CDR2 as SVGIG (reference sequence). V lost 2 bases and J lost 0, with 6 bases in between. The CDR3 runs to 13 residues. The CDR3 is CAWSSRSTDTQYF. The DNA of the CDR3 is TGTGCCTGGAGTAGTCGGAGCACAGATACGCAGTATTTT.

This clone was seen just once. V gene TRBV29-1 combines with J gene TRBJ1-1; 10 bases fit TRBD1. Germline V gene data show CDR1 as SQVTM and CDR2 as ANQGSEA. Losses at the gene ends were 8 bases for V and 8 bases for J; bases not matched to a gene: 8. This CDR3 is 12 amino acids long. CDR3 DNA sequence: TGCAGCCCCGAAGGGACAGGGGAGGAAGCTTTCTTT. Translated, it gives CSPEGTGEEAFF.

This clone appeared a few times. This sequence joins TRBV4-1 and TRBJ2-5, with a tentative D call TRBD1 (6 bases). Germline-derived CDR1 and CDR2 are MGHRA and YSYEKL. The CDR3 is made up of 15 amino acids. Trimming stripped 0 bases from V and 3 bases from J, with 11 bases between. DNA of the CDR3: TGCGCCAGCAGCCAAGATTCACAGGGAAAAGAGACCCAGTACTTC. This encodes CASSQDSQGKETQYF.

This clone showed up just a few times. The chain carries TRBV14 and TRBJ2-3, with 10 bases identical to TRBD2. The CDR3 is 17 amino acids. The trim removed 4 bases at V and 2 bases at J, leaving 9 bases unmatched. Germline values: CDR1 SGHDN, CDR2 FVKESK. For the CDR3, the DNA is TGTGCCAGCAGCCCCCCGGTAGCGGGGGGCCCCACAGATACGCAGTATTTT. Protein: CASSPPVAGGPTDTQYF.

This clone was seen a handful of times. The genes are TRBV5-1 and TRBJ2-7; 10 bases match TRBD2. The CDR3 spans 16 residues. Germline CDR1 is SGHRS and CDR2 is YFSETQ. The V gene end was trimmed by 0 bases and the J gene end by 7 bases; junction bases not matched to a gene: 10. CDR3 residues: CASSLAVSGGFGEQYF. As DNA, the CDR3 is TGCGCCAGCAGCTTGGCCGTTAGCGGGGGGTTCGGGGAGCAGTACTTC.

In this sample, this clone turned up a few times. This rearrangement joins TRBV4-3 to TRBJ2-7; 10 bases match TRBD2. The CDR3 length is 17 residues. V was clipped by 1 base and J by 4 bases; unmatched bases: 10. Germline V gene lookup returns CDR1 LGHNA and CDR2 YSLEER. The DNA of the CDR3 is TGCGCCAGCAGCCAAGCCCTCGGTCTAGCGGGGGATTACGAGCAGTACTTC. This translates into CASSQALGLAGDYEQYF.

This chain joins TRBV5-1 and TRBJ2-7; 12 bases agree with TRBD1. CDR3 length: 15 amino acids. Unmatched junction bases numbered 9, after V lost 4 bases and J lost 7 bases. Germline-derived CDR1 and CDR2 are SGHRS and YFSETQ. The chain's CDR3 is CASSAGTGGAGEQYF. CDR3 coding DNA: TGCGCCAGCAGCGCGGGGACAGGGGGCGCGGGAGAGCAGTACTTC. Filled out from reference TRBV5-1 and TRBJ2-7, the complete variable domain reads KAGVTQTPRYLIKTRGQQVTLSCSPISGHRSVSWYQQTPGQGLQFLFEYFSETQRNKGNFPGRFSGRQFSNSRSEMNVSTLELGDSALYLCASSAGTGGAGEQYFGPGTRLTVT.

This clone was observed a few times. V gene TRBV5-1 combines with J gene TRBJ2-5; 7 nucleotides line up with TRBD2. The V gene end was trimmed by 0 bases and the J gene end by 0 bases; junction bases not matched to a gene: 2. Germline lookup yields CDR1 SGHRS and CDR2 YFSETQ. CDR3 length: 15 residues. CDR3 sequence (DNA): TGCGCCAGCAGCTTGGCGGGGGGATACCAAGAGACCCAGTACTTC. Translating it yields CASSLAGGYQETQYF.

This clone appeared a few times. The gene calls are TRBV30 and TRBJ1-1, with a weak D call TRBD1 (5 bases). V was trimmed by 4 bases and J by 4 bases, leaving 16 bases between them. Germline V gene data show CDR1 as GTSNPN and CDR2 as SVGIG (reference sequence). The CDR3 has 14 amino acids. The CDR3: CAWNEAGFGTEAFF. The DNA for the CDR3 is TGTGCCTGGAATGAGGCAGGGTTCGGCACTGAAGCTTTCTTT.

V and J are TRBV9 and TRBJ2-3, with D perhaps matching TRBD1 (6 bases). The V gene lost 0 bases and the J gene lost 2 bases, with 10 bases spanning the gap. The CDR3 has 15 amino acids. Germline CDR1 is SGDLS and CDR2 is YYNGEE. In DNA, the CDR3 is TGTGCCAGCAGCGTAGAGTACAGGGACACAGATACGCAGTATTTT. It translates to CASSVEYRDTDTQYF.

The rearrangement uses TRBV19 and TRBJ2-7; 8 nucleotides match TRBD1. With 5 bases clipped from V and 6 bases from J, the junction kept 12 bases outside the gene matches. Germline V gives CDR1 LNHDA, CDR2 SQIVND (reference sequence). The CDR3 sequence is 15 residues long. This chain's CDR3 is CASSDRGNLPGEQYF. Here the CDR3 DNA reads TGTGCCAGTAGTGACAGGGGTAACCTCCCGGGCGAGCAGTACTTC.

As DNA, the CDR3 is TGTGCCAGCAGCCATTCACGGGGGACAGCTGTTCGAGAGACCCAGTACTTC. It is translated as CASSHSRGTAVRETQYF. The rearrangement links TRBV4-2 to TRBJ2-5; a weak D match, TRBD1 (7 bases). This CDR3 spans 17 amino acids. Trimming stripped 3 bases from V and 4 bases from J, with 21 bases between. CDR1 is LGHNA and CDR2 is YNFKEQ in the germline V gene.

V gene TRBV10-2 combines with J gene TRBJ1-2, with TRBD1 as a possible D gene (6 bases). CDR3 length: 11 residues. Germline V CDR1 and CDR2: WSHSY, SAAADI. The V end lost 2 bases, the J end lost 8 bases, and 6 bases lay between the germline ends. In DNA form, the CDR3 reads TGCGCCAGCAGTGAGGGGGGCGGCTACACCTTC. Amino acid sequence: CASSEGGGYTF.

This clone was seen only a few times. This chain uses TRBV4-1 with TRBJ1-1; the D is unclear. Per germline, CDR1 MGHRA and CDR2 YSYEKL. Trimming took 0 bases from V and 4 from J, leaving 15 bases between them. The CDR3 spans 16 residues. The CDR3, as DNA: TGCGCCAGCAGCCAAGAACAAATTCCGCGGGGCACTGAAGCTTTCTTT. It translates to CASSQEQIPRGTEAFF.

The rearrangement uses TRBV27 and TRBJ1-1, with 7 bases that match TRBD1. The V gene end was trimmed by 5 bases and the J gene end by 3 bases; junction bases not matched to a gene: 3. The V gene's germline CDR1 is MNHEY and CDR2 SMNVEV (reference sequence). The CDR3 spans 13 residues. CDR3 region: CASSTDRDTEAFF. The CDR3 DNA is TGTGCCAGCAGTACCGACAGGGACACTGAAGCTTTCTTT.

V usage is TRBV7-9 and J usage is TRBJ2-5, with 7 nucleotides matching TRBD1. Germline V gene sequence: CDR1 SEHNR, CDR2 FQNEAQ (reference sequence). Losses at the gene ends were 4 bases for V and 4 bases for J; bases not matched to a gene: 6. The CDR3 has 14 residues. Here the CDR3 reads CASSSQQGLETQYF. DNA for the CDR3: TGTGCCAGCAGCTCACAACAGGGGTTAGAGACCCAGTACTTC.

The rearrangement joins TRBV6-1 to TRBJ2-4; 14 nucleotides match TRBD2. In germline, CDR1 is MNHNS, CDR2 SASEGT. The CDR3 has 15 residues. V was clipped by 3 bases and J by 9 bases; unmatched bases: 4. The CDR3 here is CASSETSGGAGIQYF. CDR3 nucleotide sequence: TGTGCCAGCAGTGAGACTAGCGGGGGGGCCGGCATTCAGTACTTC.

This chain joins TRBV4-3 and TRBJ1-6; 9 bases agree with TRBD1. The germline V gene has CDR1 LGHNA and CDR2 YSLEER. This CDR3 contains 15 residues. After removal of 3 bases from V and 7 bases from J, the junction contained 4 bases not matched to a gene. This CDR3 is CASSHGDRVNSPLHF. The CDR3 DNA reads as TGCGCCAGCAGCCATGGGGACAGGGTAAATTCACCCCTCCACTTT.